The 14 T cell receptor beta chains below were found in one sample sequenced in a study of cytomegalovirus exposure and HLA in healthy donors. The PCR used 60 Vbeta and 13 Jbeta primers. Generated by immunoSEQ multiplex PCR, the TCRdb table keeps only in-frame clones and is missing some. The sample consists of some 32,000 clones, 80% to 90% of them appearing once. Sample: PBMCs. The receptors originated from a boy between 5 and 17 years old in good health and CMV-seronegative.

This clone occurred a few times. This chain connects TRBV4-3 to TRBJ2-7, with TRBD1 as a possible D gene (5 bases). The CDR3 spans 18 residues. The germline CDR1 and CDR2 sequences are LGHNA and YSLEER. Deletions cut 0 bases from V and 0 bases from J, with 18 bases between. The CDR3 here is CASSQDYGQTVDSYEQYF. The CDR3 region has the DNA TGCGCCAGCAGCCAAGATTACGGCCAGACAGTAGACTCCTACGAGCAGTACTTC.

CDR3 nucleotide sequence: TGTGCCAGCTCAACTCTAGGGGAAGAGACCCAGTACTTC. It is translated as CASSTLGEETQYF. V usage is TRBV18 and J usage is TRBJ2-5; a possible D gene is TRBD1 (5 bases). This CDR3 comprises 13 residues. The germline V and J ends were trimmed by 5 bases and 3 bases, with 10 bases remaining between them. Germline lookup yields CDR1 KGHSH and CDR2 LQKENI.

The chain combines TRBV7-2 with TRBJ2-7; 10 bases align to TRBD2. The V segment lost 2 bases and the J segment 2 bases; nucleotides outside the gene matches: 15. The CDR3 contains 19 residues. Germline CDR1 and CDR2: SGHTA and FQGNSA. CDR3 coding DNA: TGTGCCAGCAGCTTATCCCTAGGTGGTAGCGGGGGGTATACCTACGAGCAGTACTTC. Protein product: CASSLSLGGSGGYTYEQYF.

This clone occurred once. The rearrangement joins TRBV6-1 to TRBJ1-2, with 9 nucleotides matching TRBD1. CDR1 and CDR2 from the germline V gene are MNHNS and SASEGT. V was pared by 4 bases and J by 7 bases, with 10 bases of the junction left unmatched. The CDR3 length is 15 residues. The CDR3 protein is CASSALKLGQGGYTF. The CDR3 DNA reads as TGTGCCAGCAGTGCCCTTAAGTTGGGACAGGGTGGCTACACCTTC.

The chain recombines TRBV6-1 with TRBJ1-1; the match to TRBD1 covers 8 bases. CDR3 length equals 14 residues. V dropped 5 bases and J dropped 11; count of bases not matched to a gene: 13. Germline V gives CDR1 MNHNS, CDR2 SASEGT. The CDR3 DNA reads TGTGCCAGCAGTAACCCGACAGGGGTGGTAGTCGCTTTCTTT. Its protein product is CASSNPTGVVVAFF.

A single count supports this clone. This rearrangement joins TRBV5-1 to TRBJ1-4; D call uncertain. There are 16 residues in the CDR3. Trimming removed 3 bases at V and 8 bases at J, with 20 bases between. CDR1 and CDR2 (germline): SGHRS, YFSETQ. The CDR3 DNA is TGCGCCAGCAGCTCACTCCTCCTAAGTCGAGGAGAAAAACTGTTTTTT. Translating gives CASSSLLLSRGEKLFF.

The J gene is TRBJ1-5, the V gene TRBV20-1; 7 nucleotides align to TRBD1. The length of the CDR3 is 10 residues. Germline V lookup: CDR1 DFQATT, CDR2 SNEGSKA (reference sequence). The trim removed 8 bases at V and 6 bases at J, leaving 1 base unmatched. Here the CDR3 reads CSTGVQPQHF. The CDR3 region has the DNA TGCAGTACAGGGGTTCAGCCCCAGCATTTT.

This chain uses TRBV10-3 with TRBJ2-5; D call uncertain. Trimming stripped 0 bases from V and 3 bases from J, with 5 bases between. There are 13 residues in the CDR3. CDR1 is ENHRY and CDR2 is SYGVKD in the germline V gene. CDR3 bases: TGTGCCATCAGTGAGTCGGCAAAAGAGACCCAGTACTTC. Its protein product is CAISESAKETQYF.

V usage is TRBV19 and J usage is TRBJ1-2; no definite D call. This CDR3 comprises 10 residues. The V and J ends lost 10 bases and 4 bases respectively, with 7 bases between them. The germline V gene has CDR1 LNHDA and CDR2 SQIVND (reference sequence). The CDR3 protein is CATRGYGYTF. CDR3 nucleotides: TGTGCCACCCGGGGCTATGGCTACACCTTC.

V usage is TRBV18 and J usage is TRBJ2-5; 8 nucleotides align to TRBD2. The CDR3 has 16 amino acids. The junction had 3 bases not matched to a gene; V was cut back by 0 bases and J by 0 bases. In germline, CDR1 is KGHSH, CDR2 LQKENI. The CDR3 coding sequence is TGTGCCAGCTCACCACCGTCGGGGGGGGACCAAGAGACCCAGTACTTC. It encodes CASSPPSGGDQETQYF.

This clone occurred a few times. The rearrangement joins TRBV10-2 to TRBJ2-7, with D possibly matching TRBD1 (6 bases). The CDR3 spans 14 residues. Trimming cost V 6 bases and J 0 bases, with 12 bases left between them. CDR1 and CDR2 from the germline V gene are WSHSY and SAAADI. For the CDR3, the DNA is TGCGCCAGCAGCCCGCAGGGGAGCTCCTACGAGCAGTACTTC. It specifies CASSPQGSSYEQYF.

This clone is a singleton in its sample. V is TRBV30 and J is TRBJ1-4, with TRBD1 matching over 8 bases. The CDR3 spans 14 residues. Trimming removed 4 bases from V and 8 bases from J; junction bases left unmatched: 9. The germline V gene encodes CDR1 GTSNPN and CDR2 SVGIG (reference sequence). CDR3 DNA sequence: TGTGCCTGGACAGAGACAGGGGTAAACGAAAAACTGTTTTTT. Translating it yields CAWTETGVNEKLFF.

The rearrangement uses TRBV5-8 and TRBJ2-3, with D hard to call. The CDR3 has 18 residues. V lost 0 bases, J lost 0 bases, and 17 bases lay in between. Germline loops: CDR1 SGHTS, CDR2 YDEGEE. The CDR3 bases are TGTGCCAGCAGCTTGGTTTACGCTTTAGACTCTAGCACAGATACGCAGTATTTT. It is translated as CASSLVYALDSSTDTQYF.

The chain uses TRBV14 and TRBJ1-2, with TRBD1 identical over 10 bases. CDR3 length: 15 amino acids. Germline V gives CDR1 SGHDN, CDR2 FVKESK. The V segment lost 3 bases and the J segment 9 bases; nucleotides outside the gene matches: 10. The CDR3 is CASSQAGQGDGSYTF. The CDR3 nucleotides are TGTGCCAGCAGCCAGGCAGGACAGGGGGACGGAAGCTACACCTTC.